One sample yielded the 15 T cell receptor beta chains listed below, sequenced in a study of blood T cell repertoires in COVID-19. Repertoires were generated with immunoSEQ multiplex PCR, while TCRdb's copy carries only in-frame clones and drops some. The table lists tens of thousands of clones, roughly 80% of them singletons. Input material: peripheral blood. The receptors originated from a man between 65 and 85 years old with COVID-19, enrolled during active disease.

This clone came up a few times. The chain is built from TRBV28 and TRBJ1-1, with a tentative D call TRBD1 (5 bases). This CDR3 is built from 17 residues. Trimming left V 5 bases short and J 0 bases short, with 19 bases between. Germline CDR1 reads MDHEN; CDR2 reads SYDVKM. CDR3 coding DNA: TGTGCCAGCAGTCCTCCGGGGGGGTTAACCATGAACACTGAAGCTTTCTTT. It is translated as CASSPPGGLTMNTEAFF.

CDR3 nucleotide sequence: TGTGCCAGCAGTTTAAAAGCTAGCGTTGGGTCCACAGATACGCAGTATTTT. It encodes CASSLKASVGSTDTQYF. This chain links TRBV27 with TRBJ2-3; D may be TRBD2 (6 bases). The CDR3 extends over 17 amino acids. Germline CDR1 MNHEY, CDR2 SMNVEV (reference sequence). Trimming removed 2 bases at V and 2 bases at J, with 17 bases between.

The rearrangement links TRBV24-1 to TRBJ1-2; 8 bases fit TRBD1. This CDR3 comprises 15 residues. The V gene's germline CDR1 is KGHDR and CDR2 SFDVKD. V lost 4 bases, J lost 8 bases, and 11 bases stayed unmatched. The DNA for the CDR3 is TGTGCCACCAGTGACCCTTACGGACAGGGAGAGGGCTACACCTTC. It is translated as CATSDPYGQGEGYTF.

This chain joins TRBV3-1 (or the pseudogene TRBV3-2) and TRBJ2-7; D perhaps matches TRBD2 (6 bases). CDR3 length equals 16 residues. Germline V gene data show CDR1 as LGHDT and CDR2 as YNNKEL (reference sequence). V shed 3 bases and J shed 8 bases, with 23 bases lying between them. CDR3 in amino acids: CASSQSPGTLGGKQYF. In nucleotides, the CDR3 is TGTGCCAGCAGCCAGAGCCCGGGAACTTTGGGGGGTAAGCAGTACTTC.

This clone was picked up a small number of times. The chain has TRBV5-6 and TRBJ2-1, with a tentative D call TRBD2 (5 bases). The CDR3 contains 14 residues. V lost 0 bases and J lost 6, with 10 bases in between. Germline V CDR1 and CDR2: SGHDT, YYEEEE. CDR3 in DNA: TGTGCCAGCAGCTTGGTCGGGGTAAGCAATGAGCAGTTCTTC. This translates into CASSLVGVSNEQFF.

The CDR3 region is CASRESPPNTGELFF. CDR3 nucleotide sequence: TGTGCCAGCAGGGAGAGCCCACCAAACACCGGGGAGCTGTTTTTT. The chain recombines TRBV28 with TRBJ2-2; D gene unclear. Per the germline V gene, CDR1 is MDHEN and CDR2 is SYDVKM. The length of the CDR3 is 15 residues. The V end lost 6 bases, the J end lost 2 bases, and 13 bases lay between the germline ends.

This clone has a handful of counts. V and J are TRBV6-5 and TRBJ1-3; D unclear. Trimming pared 10 bases from V and 2 bases from J, leaving 6 bases between. This CDR3 has 11 residues. Germline V CDR1 and CDR2: MNHEY, SVGAGI. The CDR3 is CATITGNTIYF. The CDR3 DNA follows: TGTGCCACTATTACTGGAAACACCATATATTTT.

This chain connects TRBV4-1 to TRBJ2-2; 7 positions agree with TRBD1. Trimming cost V 4 bases and J 7 bases; bases outside gene matches: 9. This CDR3 has 15 amino acids. Germline loops: CDR1 MGHRA, CDR2 YSYEKL. CDR3 sequence: CASSPPTGEGGELFF. CDR3 in DNA: TGCGCCAGCAGCCCACCCACAGGGGAAGGCGGGGAGCTGTTTTTT.

V gene TRBV10-1 combines with J gene TRBJ2-7, with TRBD1 matching over 10 bases. The CDR3 has 15 amino acids. V gave up 3 bases and J gave up 2 bases; unmatched junction bases: 4. Germline lookup yields CDR1 WNHNN and CDR2 SYGVQD (reference sequence). CDR3 nucleotide sequence: TGCGCCAGCAGTGATACGGGGACAGGGGCCTACGAGCAGTACTTC. Translated, it gives CASSDTGTGAYEQYF.

The chain recombines TRBV18 with TRBJ1-6; D unclear. The CDR3 covers 14 residues. V shed 6 bases and J shed 9 bases, with 15 bases lying between them. Germline V gives CDR1 KGHSH, CDR2 LQKENI. The CDR3 is CASSLKEGSSPLHF. The CDR3 region has the DNA TGTGCCAGCTCCCTCAAAGAGGGTAGTTCACCCCTCCACTTT.

CDR3 nucleotide sequence: TGCGCCAGCAGTGAGGGACTAGCGGAAGGGAACTGCTCACAAGAGACCCAGTACTTC. Its protein product is CASSEGLAEGNCSQETQYF. V and J are TRBV10-1 and TRBJ2-5; 10 nucleotides align to TRBD2. The V gene end was trimmed by 2 bases and the J gene end by 2 bases; junction bases not matched to a gene: 14. Germline loops: CDR1 WNHNN, CDR2 SYGVQD (reference sequence). The CDR3 is 19 residues long.

This clone has a single count. V gene TRBV27 combines with J gene TRBJ2-7, with D perhaps TRBD1 (6 bases). The ends were cut back, 6 bases at V and 2 bases at J, with 14 bases in the middle. Germline CDR1 reads MNHEY; CDR2 reads SMNVEV (reference sequence). The CDR3 covers 14 residues. CDR3 sequence: CASRLQQGPYEQYF. The CDR3 DNA follows: TGTGCCAGCAGACTGCAACAGGGACCCTACGAGCAGTACTTC.

The chain carries TRBV6-4 and TRBJ2-3; 7 bases line up with TRBD2. Germline-derived CDR1 and CDR2 are MRHNA and SNTAGT. After removal of 2 bases from V and 2 bases from J, the junction contained 4 bases not matched to a gene. This CDR3 has 15 amino acids. CDR3 loop: CASSDMGGTTDTQYF. The CDR3 nucleotides read TGTGCCAGCAGTGACATGGGGGGGACCACAGATACGCAGTATTTT.

This chain links TRBV28 with TRBJ1-2, with 8 bases fitting TRBD1. The J segment lost 5 bases and the V segment lost 5 bases, leaving 7 bases of the junction unmatched. Germline loops: CDR1 MDHEN, CDR2 SYDVKM. The CDR3 covers 14 residues. CDR3 protein: CASSSPGTGYGYTF. CDR3 nucleotide sequence: TGTGCCAGCAGTAGCCCTGGGACAGGTTATGGCTACACCTTC.

In its sample, this clone was seen once. This rearrangement joins TRBV18 to TRBJ1-3; TRBD1 is a possible D gene (6 bases). The CDR3 is 15 residues long. V was cut by 0 bases and J by 4 bases, with 10 bases left in between. CDR1 and CDR2 (germline): KGHSH, LQKENI. The CDR3 sequence is CASSPPSGGGNTIYF. CDR3 DNA sequence: TGTGCCAGCTCACCACCCAGCGGGGGCGGAAACACCATATATTTT.